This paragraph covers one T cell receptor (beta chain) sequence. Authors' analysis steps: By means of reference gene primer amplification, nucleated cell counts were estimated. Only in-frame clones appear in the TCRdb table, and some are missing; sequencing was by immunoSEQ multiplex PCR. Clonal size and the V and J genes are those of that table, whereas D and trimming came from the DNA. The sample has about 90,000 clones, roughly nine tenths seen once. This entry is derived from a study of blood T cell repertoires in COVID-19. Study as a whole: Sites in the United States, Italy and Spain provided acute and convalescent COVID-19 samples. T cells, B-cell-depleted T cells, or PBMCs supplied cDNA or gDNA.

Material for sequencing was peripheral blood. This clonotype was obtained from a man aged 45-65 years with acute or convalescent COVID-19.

CDR3 in amino acids: CASGLGGQEKLFF. CDR3 DNA sequence: TGCGCCAGCGGCCTGGGGGGACAGGAAAAACTGTTTTTT. The chain couples TRBV5-1 to TRBJ1-4; 7 bases map to TRBD1. V gave up 7 bases and J gave up 8 bases; unmatched junction bases: 8. CDR1 and CDR2 (germline): SGHRS, YFSETQ. The CDR3 covers 13 residues.